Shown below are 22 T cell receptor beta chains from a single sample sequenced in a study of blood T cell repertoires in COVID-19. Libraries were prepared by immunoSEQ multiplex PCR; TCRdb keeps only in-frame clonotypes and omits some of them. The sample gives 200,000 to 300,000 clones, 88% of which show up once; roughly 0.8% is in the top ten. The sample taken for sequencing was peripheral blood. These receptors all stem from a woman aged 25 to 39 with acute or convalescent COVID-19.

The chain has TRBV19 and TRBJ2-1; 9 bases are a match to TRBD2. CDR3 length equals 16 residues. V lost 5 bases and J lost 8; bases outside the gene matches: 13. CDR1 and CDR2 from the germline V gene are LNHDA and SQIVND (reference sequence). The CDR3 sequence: CASSSIAGADIYEQFF. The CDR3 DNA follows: TGTGCCAGTAGTTCCATAGCGGGAGCCGATATCTATGAGCAGTTCTTC.

Here the CDR3 DNA reads TGTGCCAGTAGTATAGGGGGACAGACCTCCTACAATGAGCAGTTCTTC. Translating gives CASSIGGQTSYNEQFF. The rearrangement uses TRBV19 and TRBJ2-1; 7 nucleotides line up with TRBD1. The germline CDR1 and CDR2 sequences are LNHDA and SQIVND (reference sequence). The CDR3 has 16 residues. With V trimmed by 1 base and J by 0 bases, 3 bases remained unmatched.

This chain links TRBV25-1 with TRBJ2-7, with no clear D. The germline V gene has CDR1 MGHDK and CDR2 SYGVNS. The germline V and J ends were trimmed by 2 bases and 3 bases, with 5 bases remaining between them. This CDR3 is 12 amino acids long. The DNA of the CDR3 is TGTGCCAGCAGTGAAAACAGCTACGAGCAGTACTTC. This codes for CASSENSYEQYF.

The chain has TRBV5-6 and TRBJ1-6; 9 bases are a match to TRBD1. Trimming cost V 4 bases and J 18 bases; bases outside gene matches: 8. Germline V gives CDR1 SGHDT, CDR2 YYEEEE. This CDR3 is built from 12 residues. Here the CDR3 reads CASSVGQGLSHF. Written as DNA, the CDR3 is TGTGCCAGCAGCGTAGGACAGGGGCTAAGCCACTTT.

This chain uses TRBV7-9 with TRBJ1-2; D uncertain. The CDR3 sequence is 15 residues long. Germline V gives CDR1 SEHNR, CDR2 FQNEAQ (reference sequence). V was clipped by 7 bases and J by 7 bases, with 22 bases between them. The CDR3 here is CASTIEGGRFGGYTF. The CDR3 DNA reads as TGTGCCAGCACCATTGAGGGCGGCAGGTTTGGTGGCTACACCTTC.

The CDR3 loop reads CASSIDEGTSGRNEQYF. CDR3 nucleotide sequence: TGTGCCAGTAGTATAGATGAAGGGACTAGCGGGAGGAACGAGCAGTACTTC. The chain couples TRBV19 to TRBJ2-7; the match to TRBD2 covers 15 bases. The CDR3 sequence is 17 residues long. Germline values: CDR1 LNHDA, CDR2 SQIVND (reference sequence). The trim removed 0 bases at V and 5 bases at J, leaving 5 bases unmatched.

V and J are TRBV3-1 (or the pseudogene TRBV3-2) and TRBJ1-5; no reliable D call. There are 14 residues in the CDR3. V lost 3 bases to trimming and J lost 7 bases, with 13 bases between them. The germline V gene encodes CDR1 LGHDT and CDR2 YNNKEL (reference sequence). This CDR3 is CASSQFRVGQPQHF. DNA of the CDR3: TGTGCCAGCAGCCAGTTCCGGGTCGGGCAGCCCCAGCATTTT.

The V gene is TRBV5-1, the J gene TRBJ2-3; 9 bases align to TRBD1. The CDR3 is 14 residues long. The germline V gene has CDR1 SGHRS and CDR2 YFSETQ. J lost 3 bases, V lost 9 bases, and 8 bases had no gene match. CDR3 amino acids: CATCPGQGTDTQYF. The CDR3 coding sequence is TGCGCCACCTGTCCGGGACAGGGTACAGATACGCAGTATTTT.

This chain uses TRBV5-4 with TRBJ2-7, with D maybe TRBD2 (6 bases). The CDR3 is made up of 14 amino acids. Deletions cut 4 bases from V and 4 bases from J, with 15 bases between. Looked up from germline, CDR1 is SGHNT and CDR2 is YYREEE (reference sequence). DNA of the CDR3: TGTGCCAGCAGCGCGAGCGGCGGGATATACGAGCAGTACTTC. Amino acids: CASSASGGIYEQYF.

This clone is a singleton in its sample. In DNA form, the CDR3 reads TGTGCCAGCAGCCCCGGGACTACGGGCTTCTACGAGCAGTACTTC. Translation gives CASSPGTTGFYEQYF. The chain recombines TRBV3-1 (or the pseudogene TRBV3-2) with TRBJ2-7; 7 nucleotides align to TRBD2. CDR3 length: 15 amino acids. Trimming at V came to 4 bases and at J to 3 bases, leaving 9 bases not matched to a gene. The germline V gene encodes CDR1 LGHDT and CDR2 YNNKEL (reference sequence).

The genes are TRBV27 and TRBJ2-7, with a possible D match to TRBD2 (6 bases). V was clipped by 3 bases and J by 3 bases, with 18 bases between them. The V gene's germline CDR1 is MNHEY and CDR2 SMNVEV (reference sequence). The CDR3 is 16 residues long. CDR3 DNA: TGTGCCAGCAGTTTCCCCCCCAAGACTAGAATCTACGAGCAGTACTTC. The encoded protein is CASSFPPKTRIYEQYF.

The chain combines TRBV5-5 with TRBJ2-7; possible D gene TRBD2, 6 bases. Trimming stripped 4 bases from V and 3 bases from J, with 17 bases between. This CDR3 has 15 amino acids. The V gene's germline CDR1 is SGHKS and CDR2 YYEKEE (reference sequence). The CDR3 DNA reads TGTGCCAGCAGCGAGGATCCGGGACTTTACTACGAGCAGTACTTC. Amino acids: CASSEDPGLYYEQYF.

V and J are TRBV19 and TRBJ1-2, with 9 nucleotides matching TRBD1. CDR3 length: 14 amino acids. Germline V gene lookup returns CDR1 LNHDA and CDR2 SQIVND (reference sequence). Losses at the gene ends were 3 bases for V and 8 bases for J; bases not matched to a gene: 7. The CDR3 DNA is TGTGCCAGTAGTATTGGCGGGACAGGGAAAGGCTACACCTTC. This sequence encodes CASSIGGTGKGYTF.

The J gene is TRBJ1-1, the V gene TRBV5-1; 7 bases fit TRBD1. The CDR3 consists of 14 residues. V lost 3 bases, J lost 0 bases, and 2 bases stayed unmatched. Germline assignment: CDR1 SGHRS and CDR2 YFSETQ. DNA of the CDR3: TGCGCCAGCAGCTGGGACAGCCTGAACACTGAAGCTTTCTTT. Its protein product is CASSWDSLNTEAFF.

The CDR3 sequence: CATSSRVGSGKEQFF. Here the CDR3 DNA reads TGTGCCACCAGCAGCAGGGTCGGTAGCGGTAAGGAGCAGTTCTTC. The V call is TRBV15, the J call TRBJ2-1, with D tentatively TRBD2 (6 bases). V was cut by 3 bases and J by 10 bases, with 19 bases left in between. The length of the CDR3 is 15 residues. CDR1 is LNHNV and CDR2 is YYDKDF in the germline V gene (reference sequence).

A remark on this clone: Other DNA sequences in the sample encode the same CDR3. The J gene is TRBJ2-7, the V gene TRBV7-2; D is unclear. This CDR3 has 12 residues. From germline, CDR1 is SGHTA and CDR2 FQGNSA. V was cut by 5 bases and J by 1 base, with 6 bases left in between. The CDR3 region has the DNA TGTGCCAGCAGCCTCCCTTCCTACGAGCAGTACTTC. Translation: CASSLPSYEQYF.

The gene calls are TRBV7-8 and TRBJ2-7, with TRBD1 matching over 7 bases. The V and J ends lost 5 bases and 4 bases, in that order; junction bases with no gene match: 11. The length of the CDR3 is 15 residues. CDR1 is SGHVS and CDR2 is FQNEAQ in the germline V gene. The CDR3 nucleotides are TGTGCCAGCAGCACCCAAACAGGGGTGGGGTACGAGCAGTACTTC. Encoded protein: CASSTQTGVGYEQYF.

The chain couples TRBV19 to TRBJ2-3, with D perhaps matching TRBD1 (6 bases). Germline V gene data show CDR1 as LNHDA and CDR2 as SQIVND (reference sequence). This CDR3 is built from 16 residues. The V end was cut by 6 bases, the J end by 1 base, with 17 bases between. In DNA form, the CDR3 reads TGTGCCAGTAGCCTCGCAGGGGTTGGTGGCACAGATACGCAGTATTTT. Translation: CASSLAGVGGTDTQYF. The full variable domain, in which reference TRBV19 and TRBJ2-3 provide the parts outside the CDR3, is DGGITQSPKYLFRKEGQNVTLSCEQNLNHDAMYWYRQDPGQGLRLIYYSQIVNDFQKGDIAEGYSVSREKKESFPLTVTSAQKNPTAFYLCASSLAGVGGTDTQYFGPGTRLTVL.

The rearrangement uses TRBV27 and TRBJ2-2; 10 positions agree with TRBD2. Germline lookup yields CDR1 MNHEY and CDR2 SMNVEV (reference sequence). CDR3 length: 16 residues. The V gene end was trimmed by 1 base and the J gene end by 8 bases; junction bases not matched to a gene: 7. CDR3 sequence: CASSLFSGRFKGELFF. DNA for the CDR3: TGTGCCAGCAGTTTATTTAGCGGGAGGTTTAAGGGGGAGCTGTTTTTT.

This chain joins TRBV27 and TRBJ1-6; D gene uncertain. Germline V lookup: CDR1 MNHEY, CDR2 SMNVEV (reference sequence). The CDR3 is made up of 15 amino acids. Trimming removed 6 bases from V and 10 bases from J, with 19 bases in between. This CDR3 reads CASRRPAGVSSPLHF. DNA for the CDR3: TGTGCCAGCAGGCGCCCGGCCGGGGTTTCATCACCCCTCCACTTT.

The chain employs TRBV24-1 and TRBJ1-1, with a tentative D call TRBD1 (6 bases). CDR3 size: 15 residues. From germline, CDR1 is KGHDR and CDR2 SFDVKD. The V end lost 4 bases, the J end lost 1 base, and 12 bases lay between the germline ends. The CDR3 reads CATSDHRDTNTEAFF. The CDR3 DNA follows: TGTGCCACCAGTGACCACCGGGACACGAACACTGAAGCTTTCTTT.

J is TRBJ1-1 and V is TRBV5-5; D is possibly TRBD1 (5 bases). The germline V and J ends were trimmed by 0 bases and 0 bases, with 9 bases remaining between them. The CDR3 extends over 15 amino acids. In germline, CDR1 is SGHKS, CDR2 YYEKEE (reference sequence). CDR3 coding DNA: TGTGCCAGCAGCTTGGCAGGCAGGGTGAACACTGAAGCTTTCTTT. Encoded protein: CASSLAGRVNTEAFF.